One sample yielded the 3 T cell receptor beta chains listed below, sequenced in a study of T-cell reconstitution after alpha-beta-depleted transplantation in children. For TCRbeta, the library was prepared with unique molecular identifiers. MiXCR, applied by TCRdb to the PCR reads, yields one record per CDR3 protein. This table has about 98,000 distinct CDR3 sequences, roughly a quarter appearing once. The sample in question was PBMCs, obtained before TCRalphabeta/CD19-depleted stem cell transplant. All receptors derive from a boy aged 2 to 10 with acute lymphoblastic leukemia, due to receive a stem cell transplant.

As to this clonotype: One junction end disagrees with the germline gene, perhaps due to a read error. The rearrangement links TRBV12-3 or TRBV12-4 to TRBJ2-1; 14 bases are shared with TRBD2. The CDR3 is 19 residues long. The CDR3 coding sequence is TGTACCAGCAGTGGGGGACTAGCGGGAGATAGTAGCTCCTACAATGAGCAGTTCTTC. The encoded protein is CTSSGGLAGDSSSYNEQFF.

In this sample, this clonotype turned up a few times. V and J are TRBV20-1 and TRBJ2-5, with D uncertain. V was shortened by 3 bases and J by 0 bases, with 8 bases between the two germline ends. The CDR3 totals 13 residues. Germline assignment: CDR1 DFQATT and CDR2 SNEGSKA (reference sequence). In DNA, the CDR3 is TGCAGTGCTAGGGTACCTTACCAAGAGACCCAGTACTTC. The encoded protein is CSARVPYQETQYF.

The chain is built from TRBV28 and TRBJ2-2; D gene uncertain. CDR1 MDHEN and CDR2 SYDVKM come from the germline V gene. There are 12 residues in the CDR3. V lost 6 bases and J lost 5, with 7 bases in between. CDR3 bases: TGTGCCAGCAGCTTCCGTACCGGGGAGCTGTTTTTT. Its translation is CASSFRTGELFF.